This T cell receptor (beta chain) is from a study of T-cell memory formation after mild COVID-19. Broader study findings: In second-wave clones peaking day 37, SARS-CoV-2 specificity remained unconfirmed. Some responding clones appeared in pre-infection memory, suggesting cross-reactive memory joined. The study found balanced CD4/CD8 in clones contracting day 15 to 85 and a CD4+ lean in later expanders.

Barcoded TCR alpha and TCR beta cDNA libraries with UMIs came from 5'RACE using constant-segment primers. Using its own MiXCR run on the 5' RACE reads, TCRdb lists one record per CDR3 protein. The data hold about 150,000 distinct CDR3 sequences, with 25% to 40% observed a single time. In the case of this clonotype: No antigen is known for it. A read error may produce the germline difference seen at one junction end.

The CDR3 extends over 15 amino acids. The germline V gene encodes CDR1 DFQATT and CDR2 SNEGSKA (reference sequence). The sample was PBMCs or a T cell subset sorted from them (not recorded which). This chain joins TRBV20-1 and TRBJ2-7, with D maybe TRBD2 (6 bases). The clonotype originates from an adult woman who had mild COVID-19 (a few samples of this study predate the infection). Cell type and time point are not known. This chain's CDR3 is CSARDLGRLDYEQYF. The CDR3 coding sequence is TGCAGTGCTAGAGATTTGGGGAGGCTGGACTACGAGCAGTATTTC.